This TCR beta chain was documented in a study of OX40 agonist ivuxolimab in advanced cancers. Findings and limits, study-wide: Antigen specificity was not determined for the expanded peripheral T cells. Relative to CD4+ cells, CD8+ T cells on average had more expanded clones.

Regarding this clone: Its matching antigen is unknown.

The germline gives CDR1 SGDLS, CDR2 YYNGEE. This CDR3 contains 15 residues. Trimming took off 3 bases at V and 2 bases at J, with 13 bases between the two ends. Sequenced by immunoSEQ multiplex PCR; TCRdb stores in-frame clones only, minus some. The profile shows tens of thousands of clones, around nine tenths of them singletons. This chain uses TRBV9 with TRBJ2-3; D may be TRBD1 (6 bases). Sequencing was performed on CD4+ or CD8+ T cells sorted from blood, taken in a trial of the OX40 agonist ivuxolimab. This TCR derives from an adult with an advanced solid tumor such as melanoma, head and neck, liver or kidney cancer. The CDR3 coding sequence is TGTGCCAGCAGCGCGACAGGATTTCTCACAGATACGCAGTATTTT. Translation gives CASSATGFLTDTQYF.